What follows is one TCR beta chain and its context. The data were taken from a study of T cell responses to AZD1222 COVID-19 vaccine. Assay: immunoSEQ multiplex PCR; the TCRdb copy retains only in-frame clones and omits some. The sample lists more than 95,000 clones; 89% were seen once. This clonotype was obtained from an adult who received the AZD1222 COVID-19 vaccine. The specimen comprised peripheral blood, sampled 28 days after the second AZD1222 dose.

CDR3 protein: CASSTLAYPGPLLPGDTQYF. The CDR3 bases are TGTGCCAGCAGCACCCTGGCTTATCCGGGACCACTTCTGCCAGGGGATACGCAGTATTTT. The rearrangement uses TRBV11-3 and TRBJ2-3, with D perhaps matching TRBD1 or TRBD2 (5 bases each). CDR1 is SGHNT and CDR2 is YENEEA in the germline V gene. The CDR3 runs to 20 residues. V was cut by 5 bases and J by 6 bases, with 33 bases left in between.